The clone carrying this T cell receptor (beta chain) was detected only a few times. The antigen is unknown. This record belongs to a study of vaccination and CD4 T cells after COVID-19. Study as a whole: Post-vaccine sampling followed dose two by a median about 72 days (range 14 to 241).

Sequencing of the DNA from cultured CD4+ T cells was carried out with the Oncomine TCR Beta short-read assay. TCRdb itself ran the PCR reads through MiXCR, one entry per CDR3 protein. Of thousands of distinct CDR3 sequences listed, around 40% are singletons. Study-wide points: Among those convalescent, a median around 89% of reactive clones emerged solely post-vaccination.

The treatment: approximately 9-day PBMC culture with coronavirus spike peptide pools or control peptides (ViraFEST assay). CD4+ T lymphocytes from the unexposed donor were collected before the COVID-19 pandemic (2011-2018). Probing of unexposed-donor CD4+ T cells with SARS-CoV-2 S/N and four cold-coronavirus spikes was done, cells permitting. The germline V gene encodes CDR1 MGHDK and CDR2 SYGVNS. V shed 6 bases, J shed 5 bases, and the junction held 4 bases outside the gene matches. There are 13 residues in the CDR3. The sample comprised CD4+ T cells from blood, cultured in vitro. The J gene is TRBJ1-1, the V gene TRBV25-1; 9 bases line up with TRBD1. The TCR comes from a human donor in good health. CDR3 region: CASRGQGKTEAFF. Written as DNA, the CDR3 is TGTGCCAGCAGAGGACAGGGGAAGACTGAAGCTTTCTTT.